Below, 9 T cell receptor beta chains from the same sample are listed, as sequenced in a study of shared clonotypes between healthy human individuals (dated by TCRdb to the early 2020s). CD8 naive samples were CD45RO-negative cells positively selected for CCR7, giving a CD45RA+CCR7+ population that excluded TemRA cells. To prepare the library, the immunoSEQ multiplex PCR assay was applied. The source is immuneACCESS, and TCRdb retained only in-frame sequences with V and J called. Part of the clones is not carried over; for the studies checked, unresolved V genes explain less than half of this, and the remainder is unexplained. The sample table lists about 580,000 clones, 98% of them with a count of one. The ten top clones hold approximately 0.3% of the sample. Sequenced: naive CD8+ T cells sorted from blood. Interpreted using the paper, the cell subset or site label stands for: CD45RA+CCR7+. The receptors were sampled from a man younger than 45 in good health.

The J gene is TRBJ2-5, the V gene TRBV14; TRBD1 matches 10 bases. The CDR3 consists of 16 residues. Unmatched junction bases numbered 6, after V lost 4 bases and J lost 1 base. Germline CDR1 is SGHDN and CDR2 is FVKESK. The CDR3 protein is CASSRRTGGRQETQYF. CDR3 DNA: TGTGCCAGCAGCCGTAGGACAGGGGGACGCCAAGAGACCCAGTACTTC.

This rearrangement joins TRBV4-1 to TRBJ2-1, with D perhaps matching TRBD1 (6 bases). The V end lost 1 base, the J end lost 5 bases, and 12 bases lay between the germline ends. CDR3 length: 15 residues. Germline V CDR1 and CDR2: MGHRA, YSYEKL. DNA of the CDR3: TGCGCCAGCAGCCAAGGGGGGCTACCGAACAATGAGCAGTTCTTC. Translated: CASSQGGLPNNEQFF.

This clone was seen a single time. The J gene is TRBJ2-7, the V gene TRBV29-1; D remains ambiguous. From germline, CDR1 is SQVTM and CDR2 ANQGSEA. The ends were cut back, 6 bases at V and 7 bases at J, with 16 bases in the middle. This CDR3 has 12 residues. The chain's CDR3 is CSVTEPDGEQYF. CDR3 DNA sequence: TGCAGCGTCACCGAGCCGGACGGGGAGCAGTACTTC.

Regarding this clone: This sample also contains other DNA sequences that code for the same CDR3. This chain uses TRBV11-2 with TRBJ2-7, with a tentative D call TRBD2 (6 bases). V lost 4 bases and J lost 2, with 9 bases in between. The CDR3 contains 13 residues. Germline V gene data show CDR1 as SGHAT and CDR2 as FQNNGV. CDR3 sequence (DNA): TGTGCCAGCAGCTCCGGACTAACCTACGAGCAGTACTTC. Translating it yields CASSSGLTYEQYF.

The rearrangement links TRBV7-9 to TRBJ2-1; TRBD2 aligns across 14 bases. Germline V gene data show CDR1 as SEHNR and CDR2 as FQNEAQ (reference sequence). This CDR3 is built from 17 residues. Trimming at V came to 7 bases and at J to 8 bases, leaving 13 bases not matched to a gene. The CDR3 DNA reads TGTGCCAGCAACCTACCTCCGGGACTAGCGGGAGAGGATGAGCAGTTCTTC. Translation gives CASNLPPGLAGEDEQFF.

The J gene is TRBJ2-3, the V gene TRBV30; D remains unclear. CDR3 length: 13 amino acids. Germline CDR1 reads GTSNPN; CDR2 reads SVGIG (reference sequence). V was trimmed by 0 bases and J by 5 bases, leaving 9 bases between them. The CDR3 loop is CAWSVSSLDTQYF. The DNA of the CDR3 is TGTGCCTGGAGTGTATCGAGTTTAGATACGCAGTATTTT.

The rearrangement joins TRBV7-9 to TRBJ2-1; maybe TRBD2 (5 bases). This CDR3 has 16 residues. Germline CDR1 SEHNR, CDR2 FQNEAQ (reference sequence). The V gene lost 5 bases and the J gene lost 4 bases, with 18 bases spanning the gap. CDR3 in amino acids: CASSPRAALGYNEQFF. CDR3 DNA sequence: TGTGCCAGCAGCCCGCGGGCAGCCTTGGGGTACAATGAGCAGTTCTTC.

The J gene is TRBJ1-1, the V gene TRBV5-6; 9 nucleotides agree with TRBD1. Per the germline V gene, CDR1 is SGHDT and CDR2 is YYEEEE. The CDR3 is 15 amino acids. V shed 4 bases and J 1 base; nucleotides not matched to a gene: 5. The CDR3 loop is CASSIAGQGNTEAFF. CDR3 DNA: TGTGCCAGCAGCATAGCGGGACAGGGGAACACTGAAGCTTTCTTT.

The rearrangement uses TRBV30 and TRBJ2-3; TRBD1 matches at 10 bases. The CDR3 totals 15 residues. V shed 5 bases, J shed 6 bases, and the junction held 11 bases outside the gene matches. Germline V CDR1 and CDR2: GTSNPN, SVGIG (reference sequence). The CDR3 region is CAWSGQGVRPDTQYF. In DNA, the CDR3 is TGTGCCTGGTCCGGACAGGGGGTTCGTCCGGATACGCAGTATTTT.